Listed here are 17 T cell receptor beta chains from one sample, sequenced in a study of cytomegalovirus exposure and HLA in healthy donors. The study ran its PCR with 60 Vbeta and 13 Jbeta primers. Clones were sequenced by immunoSEQ multiplex PCR, and TCRdb holds only the in-frame ones, with some missing. The sample lists more than 150,000 clones, 65% to 85% seen once, with under 1.5% in the top ten. The specimen was PBMCs. The source is a girl between 10 and 17 years old in good health and CMV-seropositive.

The genes are TRBV27 and TRBJ1-2, with D tentatively TRBD1 (6 bases). Germline lookup yields CDR1 MNHEY and CDR2 SMNVEV (reference sequence). The CDR3 sequence is 16 residues long. Trimming took off 3 bases at V and 8 bases at J, with 22 bases between the two ends. The CDR3 reads CASSFSWQGRGVGYTF. The CDR3 DNA reads TGTGCCAGCAGTTTTTCTTGGCAGGGGCGGGGGGTCGGCTACACCTTC.

This clone was seen only once. This chain uses TRBV21-1 with TRBJ1-1; TRBD1, as called in the table, went unchecked against the DNA. TRBV21-1 counts as a pseudogene. The CDR3 has 15 residues. CDR3 in DNA: TGTGCCAGCAGACGAGGACAGGGAACCTACACTGAAGCTTTCTTT. It specifies CASRRGQGTYTEAFF.

The rearrangement joins TRBV4-2 to TRBJ2-1; D is unclear. With 0 bases removed from V and 6 bases from J, the gap between germline ends came to 6 bases. The CDR3 is 13 amino acids. Germline V gene data show CDR1 as LGHNA and CDR2 as YNFKEQ. This CDR3 reads CASSQERANEQFF. CDR3 coding DNA: TGTGCCAGCAGCCAAGAACGCGCCAATGAGCAGTTCTTC.

This chain links TRBV5-1 with TRBJ1-1; weak D call: TRBD1 (6 bases). Germline V gene sequence: CDR1 SGHRS, CDR2 YFSETQ. This CDR3 comprises 17 residues. The V end was cut by 4 bases, the J end by 2 bases, with 21 bases between. Written as DNA, the CDR3 is TGCGCCAGCAGCCCGGGACACAACACTTTTTTAAACACTGAAGCTTTCTTT. This codes for CASSPGHNTFLNTEAFF.

V and J are TRBV6-5 and TRBJ2-7, with unresolved D. Looked up from germline, CDR1 is MNHEY and CDR2 is SVGAGI. V lost 6 bases and J lost 0, with 12 bases in between. This CDR3 region has 14 residues. CDR3 in amino acids: CASRDGSGSYEQYF. Here the CDR3 DNA reads TGTGCCAGCAGAGACGGTTCAGGCTCCTACGAGCAGTACTTC.

The chain combines TRBV7-9 with TRBJ2-5; TRBD1 matches at 7 bases. Per the germline V gene, CDR1 is SEHNR and CDR2 is FQNEAQ (reference sequence). Trimming took 4 bases from V and 5 from J; bases not matched to a gene: 7. This CDR3 is built from 14 residues. The CDR3 DNA follows: TGTGCCAGCAGCTCAAGACAGGGTCGGGAGACCCAGTACTTC. Amino acid sequence: CASSSRQGRETQYF.

There are a few counts of this clone. V gene TRBV27 combines with J gene TRBJ1-1, with D perhaps matching TRBD1 (6 bases). The V gene lost 5 bases and the J gene lost 0 bases, with 13 bases spanning the gap. The CDR3 extends over 15 amino acids. Per the germline V gene, CDR1 is MNHEY and CDR2 is SMNVEV (reference sequence). This CDR3 reads CASSPSGVLNTEAFF. The CDR3 nucleotides read TGTGCCAGCAGTCCCTCAGGGGTCTTGAACACTGAAGCTTTCTTT.

The CDR3 coding sequence is TGCAGCGTTCACTCAGACTCACCTAATCAGCCCCAGCATTTT. It translates to CSVHSDSPNQPQHF. This chain uses TRBV29-1 with TRBJ1-5; no firm D call. The CDR3 contains 14 residues. Trimming cost V 5 bases and J 4 bases, with 15 bases left between them. Germline loops: CDR1 SQVTM, CDR2 ANQGSEA. Using reference TRBV29-1 and TRBJ1-5 for the parts outside the CDR3, the full variable domain is SAVISQKPSRDICQRGTSLTIQCQVDSQVTMMFWYRQQPGQSLTLIATANQGSEATYESGFVIDKFPISRPNLTFSTLTVSNMSPEDSSIYLCSVHSDSPNQPQHFGDGTRLSIL.

The rearrangement uses TRBV11-2 and TRBJ2-3; D might be TRBD1 (6 bases). Germline CDR1 and CDR2: SGHAT and FQNNGV. This CDR3 spans 13 amino acids. V was pared by 4 bases and J by 3 bases, with 8 bases between. The CDR3 DNA reads as TGTGCCAGCAGCTCCGGACAGACAGATACGCAGTATTTT. Amino acid sequence: CASSSGQTDTQYF.

This clone was detected only a few times. The junction departs from the called germline gene at one end, perhaps through a read error. V gene TRBV7-7 combines with J gene TRBJ2-1; 14 bases fit TRBD2. CDR1 and CDR2 (germline): SSHAT, FNYEAQ (reference sequence). CDR3 length equals 15 residues. The CDR3 is CASSEGLAGGHEQFF. CDR3 bases: TGTGCTAGCAGCGAAGGACTAGCGGGAGGACATGAGCAGTTCTTC.

This sequence joins TRBV7-2 and TRBJ2-6; D gene ambiguous. Trimming stripped 6 bases from V and 4 bases from J, with 7 bases between. The CDR3 covers 13 residues. Germline CDR1 reads SGHTA; CDR2 reads FQGNSA. The CDR3 region is CASRLSGANVLTF. CDR3 DNA: TGTGCCAGCAGGTTGAGCGGGGCCAACGTCCTGACTTTC. Looking up the rest from reference TRBV7-2 and TRBJ2-6 gives the full variable domain: GAGVSQSPSNKVTEKGKDVELRCDPISGHTALYWYRQSLGQGLEFLIYFQGNSAPDKSGLPSDRFSAERTGGSVSTLTIQRTQQEDSAVYLCASRLSGANVLTFGAGSRLTVL.

This chain connects TRBV10-1 to TRBJ2-3; TRBD2 matches at 10 bases. The CDR3 consists of 15 residues. Per the germline V gene, CDR1 is WNHNN and CDR2 is SYGVQD (reference sequence). V was clipped by 5 bases and J by 3 bases; unmatched bases: 5. The CDR3 DNA reads as TGCGCCAGCAGTCCAGGACTAGCGGAGACAGATACGCAGTATTTT. As protein: CASSPGLAETDTQYF.

This clone was seen a handful of times. V gene TRBV27 combines with J gene TRBJ1-4, with TRBD1 identical over 7 bases. After removal of 1 base from V and 5 bases from J, the junction contained 7 bases not matched to a gene. There are 16 residues in the CDR3. Germline loops: CDR1 MNHEY, CDR2 SMNVEV (reference sequence). CDR3 nucleotides: TGTGCCAGCAGTTTATTAGGGGGACAGATCAATGAAAAACTGTTTTTT. Residues: CASSLLGGQINEKLFF.

The J gene is TRBJ1-5, the V gene TRBV7-2; a weak D match, TRBD1 (6 bases). Germline assignment: CDR1 SGHTA and CDR2 FQGNSA. CDR3 length: 14 amino acids. Trimming removed 4 bases at V and 2 bases at J, with 9 bases between. CDR3 in amino acids: CASSWRQGNQPQHF. The CDR3 nucleotides read TGTGCCAGCAGCTGGAGACAGGGCAATCAGCCCCAGCATTTT. The whole variable domain, remainder taken from reference TRBV7-2 and TRBJ1-5, is GAGVSQSPSNKVTEKGKDVELRCDPISGHTALYWYRQSLGQGLEFLIYFQGNSAPDKSGLPSDRFSAERTGGSVSTLTIQRTQQEDSAVYLCASSWRQGNQPQHFGDGTRLSIL.

The V gene is TRBV15, the J gene TRBJ2-1; TRBD2 matches at 7 bases. Per germline, CDR1 LNHNV and CDR2 YYDKDF (reference sequence). The V segment lost 4 bases and the J segment 2 bases; nucleotides outside the gene matches: 2. This CDR3 has 14 residues. The CDR3 sequence: CATSNGLAYNEQFF. The CDR3 DNA is TGTGCCACCAGCAATGGACTAGCCTACAATGAGCAGTTCTTC. The full variable domain, with the rest looked up from reference TRBV15 and TRBJ2-1, is DAMVIQNPRYQVTQFGKPVTLSCSQTLNHNVMYWYQQKSSQAPKLLFHYYDKDFNNEADTPDNFQSRRPNTSFCFLDIRSPGLGDTAMYLCATSNGLAYNEQFFGPGTRLTVL.

The chain links TRBV6-1 to TRBJ2-1, with 7 bases identical to TRBD2. Germline V gene lookup returns CDR1 MNHNS and CDR2 SASEGT. The CDR3 covers 18 residues. The V and J ends lost 2 bases and 0 bases, in that order; junction bases with no gene match: 10. The CDR3 DNA is TGTGCCAGCAGTGAAAGTAGGCTAGCGGTAAGCTCCTACAATGAGCAGTTCTTC. As protein: CASSESRLAVSSYNEQFF.

The chain employs TRBV4-1 and TRBJ2-1, with D possibly TRBD2 on 6 matching bases. The CDR3 extends over 17 amino acids. Deletions cut 5 bases from V and 10 bases from J, with 27 bases between. From germline, CDR1 is MGHRA and CDR2 YSYEKL. This CDR3 is CASSDLGGGVTRWEQFF. For the CDR3, the DNA is TGCGCCAGCAGCGACCTAGGAGGAGGGGTGACTAGATGGGAGCAGTTCTTC.